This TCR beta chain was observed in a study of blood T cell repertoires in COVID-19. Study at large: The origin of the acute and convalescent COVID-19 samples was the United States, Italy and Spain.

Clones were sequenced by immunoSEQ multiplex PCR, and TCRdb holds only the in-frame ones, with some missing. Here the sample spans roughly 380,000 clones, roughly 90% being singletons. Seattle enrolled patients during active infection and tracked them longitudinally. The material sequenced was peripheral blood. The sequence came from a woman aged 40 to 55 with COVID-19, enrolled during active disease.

The CDR3 loop reads CSVEAELIPGLADHFSYEQYF. The CDR3 nucleotides are TGCAGCGTTGAAGCGGAATTAATCCCGGGACTAGCGGATCACTTCTCCTACGAGCAGTACTTC. The chain has TRBV29-1 and TRBJ2-7, with TRBD2 matching 11 bases. This CDR3 comprises 21 residues. Germline loops: CDR1 SQVTM, CDR2 ANQGSEA. V shed 1 base, J shed 0 bases, and the junction held 20 bases outside the gene matches.